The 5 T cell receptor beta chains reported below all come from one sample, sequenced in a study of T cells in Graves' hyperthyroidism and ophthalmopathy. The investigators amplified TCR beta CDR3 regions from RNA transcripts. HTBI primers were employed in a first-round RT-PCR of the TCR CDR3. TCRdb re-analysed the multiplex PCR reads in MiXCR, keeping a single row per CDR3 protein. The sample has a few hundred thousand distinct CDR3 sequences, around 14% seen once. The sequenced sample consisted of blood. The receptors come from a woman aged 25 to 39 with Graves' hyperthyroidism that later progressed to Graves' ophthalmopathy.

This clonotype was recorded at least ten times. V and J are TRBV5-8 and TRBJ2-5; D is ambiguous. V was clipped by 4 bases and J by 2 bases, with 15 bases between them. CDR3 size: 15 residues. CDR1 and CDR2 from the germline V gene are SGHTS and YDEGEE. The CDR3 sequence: CASSPLGRVQETQYF. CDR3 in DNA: TGTGCCAGCAGCCCCTTAGGACGGGTACAAGAGACCCAGTACTTC. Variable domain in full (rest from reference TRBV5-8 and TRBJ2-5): EAGVTQSPTHLIKTRGQQATLRCSPISGHTSVYWYQQALGLGLQFLLWYDEGEERNRGNFPPRFSGRQFPNYSSELNVNALELEDSALYLCASSPLGRVQETQYFGPGTRLLVL.

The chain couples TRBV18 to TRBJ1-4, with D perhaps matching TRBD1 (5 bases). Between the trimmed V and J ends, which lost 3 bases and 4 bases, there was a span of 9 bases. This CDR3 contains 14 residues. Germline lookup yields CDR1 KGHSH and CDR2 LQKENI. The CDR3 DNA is TGTGCCAGCTCACCCAGGGAAGTTAATGAAAAACTGTTTTTT. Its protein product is CASSPREVNEKLFF. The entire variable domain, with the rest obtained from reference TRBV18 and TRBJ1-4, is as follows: NAGVMQNPRHLVRRRGQEARLRCSPMKGHSHVYWYRQLPEEGLKFMVYLQKENIIDESGMPKERFSAEFPKEGPSILRIQQVVRGDSAAYFCASSPREVNEKLFFGSGTQLSVL.

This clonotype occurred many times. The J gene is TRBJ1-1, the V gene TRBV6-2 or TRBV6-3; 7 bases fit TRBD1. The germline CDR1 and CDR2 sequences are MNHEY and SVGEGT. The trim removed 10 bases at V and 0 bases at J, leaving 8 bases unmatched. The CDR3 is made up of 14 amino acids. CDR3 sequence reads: CATRQGSMNTEAFF. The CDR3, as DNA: TGTGCCACCCGACAGGGAAGCATGAACACTGAAGCTTTCTTT.

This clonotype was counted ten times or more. CDR3 protein: CASSPLADTYNEQFF. DNA of the CDR3: TGTGCCAGCAGCCCCTTAGCGGATACCTACAATGAGCAGTTCTTC. This sequence joins TRBV7-9 and TRBJ2-1; tentatively, D is TRBD2 (6 bases). Trimming stripped 5 bases from V and 2 bases from J, with 13 bases between. This CDR3 region has 15 residues. Looked up from germline, CDR1 is SEHNR and CDR2 is FQNEAQ (reference sequence). Drawing the rest from reference TRBV7-9 and TRBJ2-1, the complete variable domain is DTGVSQNPRHKITKRGQNVTFRCDPISEHNRLYWYRQTLGQGPEFLTYFQNEAQLEKSRLLSDRFSAERPKGSFSTLEIQRTEQGDSAMYLCASSPLADTYNEQFFGPGTRLTVL.

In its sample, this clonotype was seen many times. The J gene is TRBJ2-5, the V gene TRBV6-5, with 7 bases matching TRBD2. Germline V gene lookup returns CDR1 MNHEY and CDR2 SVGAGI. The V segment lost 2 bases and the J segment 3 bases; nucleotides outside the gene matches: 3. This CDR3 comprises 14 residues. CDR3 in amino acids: CASSYGLAEETQYF. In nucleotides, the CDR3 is TGTGCCAGCAGTTACGGTCTAGCGGAAGAGACCCAGTACTTC.